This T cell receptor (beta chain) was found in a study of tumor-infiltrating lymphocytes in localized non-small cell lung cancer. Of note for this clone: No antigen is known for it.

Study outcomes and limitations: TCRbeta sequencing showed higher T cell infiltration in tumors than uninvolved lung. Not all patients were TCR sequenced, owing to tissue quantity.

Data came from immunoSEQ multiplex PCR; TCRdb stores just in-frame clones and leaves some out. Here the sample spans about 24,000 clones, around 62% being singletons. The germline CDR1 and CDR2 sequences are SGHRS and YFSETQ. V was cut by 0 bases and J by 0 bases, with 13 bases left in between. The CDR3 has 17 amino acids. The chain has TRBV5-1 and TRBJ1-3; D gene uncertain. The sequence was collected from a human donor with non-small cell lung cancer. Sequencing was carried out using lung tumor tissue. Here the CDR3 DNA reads TGCGCCAGCAGCTTGGGGCCGGCGGGAATCTCTGGAAACACCATATATTTT. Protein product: CASSLGPAGISGNTIYF.